This T cell receptor (beta chain) was profiled in a study of neoadjuvant anti-PD-1 for oral cavity cancer. As to time point: after neoadjuvant nivolumab, at surgical resection. Patients were newly diagnosed with stage II-IVA oral cavity squamous cell carcinoma without prior systemic or radiation treatment. Profiling relied on immunoSEQ multiplex PCR, and the TCRdb table lists in-frame clones only, not all of them. Of 73,000 or so clones listed, roughly 81% were seen once; the top ten hold 3.4%. Germline assignment: CDR1 MNHNY and CDR2 SVGAGI (reference sequence). The CDR3 totals 11 residues. V dropped 6 bases and J dropped 5 bases, with 7 bases sitting between them.

The sequence was obtained from a person between 40 and 79 years old with oral cavity squamous cell carcinoma. The chain employs TRBV6-6 and TRBJ1-1, with D unclear. The material was PBMCs, obtained after nivolumab (anti-PD-1) treatment. The CDR3 DNA follows: TGTGCCAGCAGGGGTGGGACTGAAGCTTTCTTT. This sequence encodes CASRGGTEAFF.